This T cell receptor beta chain was identified during a study of regulatory T cells in long-lasting Graves disease. In the study overall: Persistent cases were those of Graves' disease that involved over 5 years of antithyroid drugs with positive TSH receptor antibodies.

Construction of the TCR beta libraries employed iRepertoire HTBI primers in conjunction with Arm-PCR of CDR3 regions. Per the authors' pipeline: In the combined samples, under 80 TRBV and 15 or so TRBJ segments were identified. TCRdb called the multiplex PCR reads again in MiXCR, with one record for every CDR3 protein. TCRdb assigned the V and J calls; the authors' analysis was not used. The sample lists hundreds of thousands of distinct CDR3 sequences, around 21% occurring once. Germline V gene sequence: CDR1 SEHNR, CDR2 FQNEAQ (reference sequence). Trimming cost V 5 bases and J 0 bases; bases outside gene matches: 7. CDR3 length: 16 amino acids. Specified time point: persistent/refractory GD, antithyroid drugs over 5 years with positive TRAb. From RNA extracted from PBMCs, the TCR library was made. It was by American Thyroid Association guidelines that Graves' disease was diagnosed. Findings and limits, study-wide: Thyroid tissue was not sampled; only peripheral blood was.

On this clonotype: Its antigen is unidentified.

This specimen consisted of peripheral blood mononuclear cells (PBMCs), obtained when the disease was refractory, from a patient treated with antithyroid drugs. The chain uses TRBV7-9 and TRBJ2-7, with 10 bases that match TRBD2. The source is a female donor with Graves disease. The CDR3 loop is CASSTFRTSGSYEQYF. CDR3 DNA: TGTGCCAGCAGCACCTTCAGGACTAGCGGCTCCTACGAGCAGTACTTC.